The clone carrying this TCR beta chain has only a few counts. As yet, its antigen is unknown. The V gene lost 6 bases and the J gene lost 5 bases, with 14 bases spanning the gap. CDR1 is MGHDK, CDR2 SYGVNS, per germline. This CDR3 spans 14 amino acids. This specimen belongs to a study of identical twins' blood T cells. Study-level points and caveats: Out-of-frame TCRbeta clonotypes reportedly had markedly more similar V usage in twins than unrelated donors. Shared CDR3 clonotype counts between two donors mainly tracked the product of their cloneset sizes, twins included. Each donor's most abundant TCRbeta clonotypes shared more CDR3 sequences with her twin than unrelated donors.

TCRdb redid the calling of the 5' RACE reads with MiXCR, one entry per CDR3 protein. This sample yields a few hundred thousand distinct CDR3 sequences, of which approximately 30% are seen a single time; about 6.1% belongs to the top ten. Likely shared infections and vaccines: all three twin pairs were reared together. This rearrangement joins TRBV25-1 to TRBJ2-1, with D perhaps TRBD1 (5 bases). This TCR came from a woman aged 18 to 55 in good health. The sequenced sample was PBMCs. CDR3 DNA: TGTGCCAGCAGCCGCTCCACAGGTAACAATGAGCAGTTCTTC. Protein: CASSRSTGNNEQFF.